These 24 T cell receptor beta chains came from one sample sequenced in a study of technical replicates of blood from several donors (TCRdb year 2017). Library preparation used the immunoSEQ multiplex PCR assay. TCRdb's version of the immuneACCESS table is confined to in-frame rearrangements and falls short of the full clone set. An unresolved V gene accounts for under half of the shortfall where checked; the remainder is of unknown origin. In all, the sample holds under 95,000 clones, and over 90% of those were seen once. Together, the top ten hold approximately 0.27% of the sample. Source material: T cells isolated from PBMCs. The receptors originated from a human donor in good health.

The rearrangement uses TRBV19 and TRBJ1-1, with 10 nucleotides matching TRBD1. The CDR3 consists of 16 residues. Germline CDR1 and CDR2: LNHDA and SQIVND (reference sequence). The ends lost 4 bases at V and 0 bases at J; junction bases unmatched: 5. The CDR3: CASSTWTGGMNTEAFF. The CDR3 DNA reads TGTGCCAGTAGTACCTGGACAGGGGGGATGAACACTGAAGCTTTCTTT. The full variable domain, with the rest looked up from reference TRBV19 and TRBJ1-1, is DGGITQSPKYLFRKEGQNVTLSCEQNLNHDAMYWYRQDPGQGLRLIYYSQIVNDFQKGDIAEGYSVSREKKESFPLTVTSAQKNPTAFYLCASSTWTGGMNTEAFFGQGTRLTVV.

This clone was recorded once. This rearrangement joins TRBV28 to TRBJ1-2; perhaps TRBD1 as D (6 bases). V dropped 2 bases and J dropped 3 bases, with 16 bases sitting between them. In germline, CDR1 is MDHEN, CDR2 SYDVKM. CDR3 length: 16 amino acids. CDR3 loop: CASSLIFEQGDYGYTF. For the CDR3, the DNA is TGTGCCAGCAGTTTAATTTTTGAACAGGGCGACTATGGCTACACCTTC.

The chain has TRBV4-1 and TRBJ2-7; the match to TRBD1 covers 9 bases. The CDR3 totals 18 residues. Germline V gene lookup returns CDR1 MGHRA and CDR2 YSYEKL. The J segment lost 3 bases and the V segment lost 0 bases, leaving 12 bases of the junction unmatched. The CDR3 sequence: CASSQDGPSTGGFYEQYF. CDR3 coding DNA: TGCGCCAGCAGCCAAGATGGGCCTTCGACAGGGGGGTTCTACGAGCAGTACTTC.

The rearrangement uses TRBV7-9 and TRBJ2-1; 9 positions match TRBD2. The junction had 19 bases not matched to a gene; V was cut back by 4 bases and J by 12 bases. The CDR3 is made up of 17 amino acids. CDR1 is SEHNR, CDR2 FQNEAQ, per germline (reference sequence). The CDR3 DNA reads as TGTGCCAGCAGCTCCCCCACCAGCGGGAGGACCCGTCGAGCGCAGTTCTTC. Translation gives CASSSPTSGRTRRAQFF.

This chain joins TRBV20-1 and TRBJ1-2; D uncertain. The germline V gene encodes CDR1 DFQATT and CDR2 SNEGSKA (reference sequence). There are 11 residues in the CDR3. Deletions cut 0 bases from V and 12 bases from J, with 11 bases between. CDR3 coding DNA: TGCAGTGCTAGAGACCTAGTCCACGACACCTTC. It encodes CSARDLVHDTF.

This clone was counted a single time. The chain couples TRBV6-5 to TRBJ2-7; D may be TRBD1 (6 bases). The CDR3 loop spans 13 amino acids. The germline CDR1 and CDR2 sequences are MNHEY and SVGAGI. V shed 6 bases and J shed 6 bases, with 15 bases lying between them. CDR3 in amino acids: CASSRTTGPEQYF. CDR3 nucleotide sequence: TGTGCCAGCAGCAGAACTACAGGGCCCGAGCAGTACTTC.

The chain recombines TRBV30 with TRBJ2-2; no clear D. Germline-derived CDR1 and CDR2 are GTSNPN and SVGIG (reference sequence). This CDR3 region has 14 residues. Trimming cost V 0 bases and J 4 bases, with 9 bases left between them. The CDR3 region is CAWSVLTSTGELFF. In DNA form, the CDR3 reads TGTGCCTGGAGTGTACTTACCTCCACCGGGGAGCTGTTTTTT.

The chain joins TRBV10-3 to TRBJ1-2; D may be TRBD1 (5 bases). With 0 bases removed from V and 8 bases from J, the gap between germline ends came to 13 bases. The CDR3 is 14 amino acids. CDR1 and CDR2 from the germline V gene are ENHRY and SYGVKD. The CDR3 nucleotides read TGTGCCATCAGTGAGTCCGCGACAGCCTCAGGCTACACCTTC. Protein: CAISESATASGYTF.

The CDR3 protein is CASSGGTTSYGYTF. Written as DNA, the CDR3 is TGTGCCAGTAGTGGCGGAACGACGAGCTATGGCTACACCTTC. V usage is TRBV19 and J usage is TRBJ1-2, with D unclear. Trimming stripped 5 bases from V and 4 bases from J, with 14 bases between. CDR3 length: 14 residues. In germline, CDR1 is LNHDA, CDR2 SQIVND (reference sequence).

This chain joins TRBV28 and TRBJ1-5, with D unresolved. Germline CDR1 is MDHEN and CDR2 is SYDVKM. Trimming took off 3 bases at V and 0 bases at J, with 15 bases between the two ends. The CDR3 is 17 amino acids. CDR3 in DNA: TGTGCCAGCAGTTTTGACTATCTACAATATAGCAATCAGCCCCAGCATTTT. Protein sequence: CASSFDYLQYSNQPQHF.

The CDR3 loop reads CSVGKGTPEKLFF. CDR3 DNA: TGCAGCGTCGGAAAGGGGACACCTGAAAAACTGTTTTTT. The V gene is TRBV29-1, the J gene TRBJ1-4; possible D gene TRBD1, 6 bases. The CDR3 runs to 13 residues. From germline, CDR1 is SQVTM and CDR2 ANQGSEA. Trimming left V 6 bases short and J 7 bases short, with 15 bases between.

J is TRBJ1-5 and V is TRBV7-3, with TRBD1 matching over 8 bases. CDR1 and CDR2 from the germline V gene are SGHTA and FQGTGA. V shed 1 base, J shed 9 bases, and the junction held 11 bases outside the gene matches. The CDR3 spans 16 residues. The CDR3 reads CASSLSTGGPEGPQHF. DNA of the CDR3: TGTGCCAGCAGCTTAAGCACAGGGGGTCCCGAGGGGCCCCAGCATTTT. Variable domain in full (rest from reference TRBV7-3 and TRBJ1-5): GAGVSQTPSNKVTEKGKYVELRCDPISGHTALYWYRQSLGQGPEFLIYFQGTGAADDSGLPNDRFFAVRPEGSVSTLKIQRTERGDSAVYLCASSLSTGGPEGPQHFGDGTRLSIL.

This chain uses TRBV5-1 with TRBJ1-1; 9 bases map to TRBD1. J was trimmed by 8 bases and V by 0 bases; bases with no gene match: 17. Per germline, CDR1 SGHRS and CDR2 YFSETQ. CDR3 length: 18 residues. The CDR3 bases are TGCGCCAGCAGCTTGGGTCCGGGACAGGGCCCCTTTGGGTTAGAAGCTTTCTTT. Residues: CASSLGPGQGPFGLEAFF.

This chain links TRBV19 with TRBJ1-1, with TRBD1 matching over 10 bases. The CDR3 loop spans 14 amino acids. J lost 7 bases, V lost 1 base, and 3 bases had no gene match. CDR1 LNHDA and CDR2 SQIVND come from the germline V gene (reference sequence). CDR3 sequence reads: CASSIGDRGNEAFF. The CDR3 bases are TGTGCCAGTAGTATAGGGGACAGGGGAAATGAAGCTTTCTTT.

The V and J genes are TRBV5-3 and TRBJ1-4; D is unresolved. TRBV5-3 is identified as an open reading frame with a role that is uncertain. Trimming pared 0 bases from V and 5 bases from J, leaving 8 bases between. The CDR3 has 14 amino acids. The CDR3: CARSLEQHNEKLFF. The CDR3 DNA is TGTGCCAGAAGCTTGGAACAGCACAATGAAAAACTGTTTTTT.

The gene calls are TRBV5-8 and TRBJ1-3, with no clear D. Germline CDR1 is SGHTS and CDR2 is YDEGEE. Trimming took 4 bases from V and 0 from J, leaving 14 bases between them. This CDR3 region has 16 residues. The CDR3 DNA follows: TGTGCCAGCAGCCTCCGCGGTCTGAGCTCTGGAAACACCATATATTTT. Its translation: CASSLRGLSSGNTIYF.

The chain uses TRBV28 and TRBJ1-2, with D possibly TRBD1 on 5 matching bases. Germline CDR1 MDHEN, CDR2 SYDVKM. The CDR3 covers 13 residues. The ends were cut back, 10 bases at V and 1 base at J, with 13 bases in the middle. CDR3 DNA sequence: TGTGCCACCACCCTCCAGGGTAACTATGGCTACACCTTC. Translated: CATTLQGNYGYTF.

The V call is TRBV19, the J call TRBJ1-2; TRBD1 aligns across 12 bases. There are 15 residues in the CDR3. Germline CDR1 and CDR2: LNHDA and SQIVND (reference sequence). V lost 5 bases, J lost 7 bases, and 8 bases stayed unmatched. The CDR3 sequence is CASSSRDRGQGGYTF. CDR3 DNA: TGTGCCAGTAGTTCCCGGGACAGGGGGCAGGGTGGCTACACCTTC.

The chain joins TRBV27 to TRBJ2-2; D perhaps matches TRBD2 (5 bases). The CDR3 totals 16 residues. V was shortened by 5 bases and J by 3 bases, with 16 bases between the two germline ends. Germline CDR1 is MNHEY and CDR2 is SMNVEV (reference sequence). The CDR3 protein is CASSPDRGIDTGELFF. Here the CDR3 DNA reads TGTGCCAGCAGTCCCGACCGAGGGATCGACACCGGGGAGCTGTTTTTT.

V is TRBV5-6 and J is TRBJ1-6; D remains ambiguous. This CDR3 is built from 15 residues. The germline V gene has CDR1 SGHDT and CDR2 YYEEEE. V was cut by 4 bases and J by 6 bases, with 14 bases left in between. The CDR3 DNA is TGTGCCAGCAGCCCTACCGGTCTAGGTAATTCACCCCTCCACTTT. Translation gives CASSPTGLGNSPLHF. The variable domain in full, with the rest retrieved from reference TRBV5-6 and TRBJ1-6, is DAGVTQSPTHLIKTRGQQVTLRCSPKSGHDTVSWYQQALGQGPQFIFQYYEEEERQRGNFPDRFSGHQFPNYSSELNVNALLLGDSALYLCASSPTGLGNSPLHFGNGTRLTVT.

In DNA, the CDR3 is TGTGCCAGCAGCTTAGGAGCGGGCAATCAGCCCCAGCATTTT. Encoded protein: CASSLGAGNQPQHF. The rearrangement links TRBV7-2 to TRBJ1-5; D is unresolved. Trimming removed 1 base at V and 2 bases at J, with 6 bases between. Looked up from germline, CDR1 is SGHTA and CDR2 is FQGNSA. This CDR3 has 14 amino acids.

This chain connects TRBV4-1 to TRBJ1-5; no clear D gene. CDR1 is MGHRA and CDR2 is YSYEKL in the germline V gene. CDR3 length equals 16 residues. The V end was cut by 0 bases, the J end by 9 bases, with 18 bases between. DNA of the CDR3: TGCGCCAGCAGCCAAGATTTAAATTTTGATGGCCGGCCCCAGCATTTT. The encoded protein is CASSQDLNFDGRPQHF.

The gene calls are TRBV27 and TRBJ2-3; 15 nucleotides match TRBD2. Germline loops: CDR1 MNHEY, CDR2 SMNVEV (reference sequence). CDR3 length: 16 residues. V dropped 6 bases and J dropped 8; count of bases not matched to a gene: 9. CDR3 sequence: CASRIGTSGGLGTQYF. For the CDR3, the DNA is TGTGCCAGCAGAATCGGGACTAGCGGGGGGTTGGGTACGCAGTATTTT.

J is TRBJ2-7 and V is TRBV27; weak D call: TRBD1 (6 bases). CDR3 length equals 13 residues. With 5 bases removed from V and 2 bases from J, the gap between germline ends came to 10 bases. Germline V gene sequence: CDR1 MNHEY, CDR2 SMNVEV (reference sequence). CDR3 region: CASSNRDPYEQYF. Here the CDR3 DNA reads TGTGCCAGCAGTAACAGGGATCCCTACGAGCAGTACTTC.